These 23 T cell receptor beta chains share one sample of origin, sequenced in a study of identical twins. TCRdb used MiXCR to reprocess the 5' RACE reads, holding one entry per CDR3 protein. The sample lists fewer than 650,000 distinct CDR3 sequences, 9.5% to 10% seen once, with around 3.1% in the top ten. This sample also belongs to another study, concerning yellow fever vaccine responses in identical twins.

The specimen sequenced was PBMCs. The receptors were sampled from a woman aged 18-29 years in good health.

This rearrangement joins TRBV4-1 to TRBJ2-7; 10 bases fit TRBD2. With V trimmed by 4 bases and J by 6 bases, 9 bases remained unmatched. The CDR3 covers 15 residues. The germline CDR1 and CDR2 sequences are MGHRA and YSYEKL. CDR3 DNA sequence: TGCGCCAGCAGCCTTCACGGGACTAGCGCGTCCGAGCAGTACTTC. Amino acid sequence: CASSLHGTSASEQYF.

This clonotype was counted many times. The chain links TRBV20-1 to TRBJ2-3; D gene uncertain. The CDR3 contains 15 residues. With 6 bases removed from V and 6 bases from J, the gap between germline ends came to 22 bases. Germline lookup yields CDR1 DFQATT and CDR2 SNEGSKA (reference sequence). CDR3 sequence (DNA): TGCAGTGCCCTCCCCTTAGACCCGAACGGGGATACGCAGTATTTT. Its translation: CSALPLDPNGDTQYF.

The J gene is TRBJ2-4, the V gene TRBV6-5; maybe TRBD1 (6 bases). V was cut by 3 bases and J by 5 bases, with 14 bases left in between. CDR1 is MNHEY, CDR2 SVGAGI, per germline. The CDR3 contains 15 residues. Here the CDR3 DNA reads TGTGCCAGCAGTTATTATAGAGAGGGGGAAAACATTCAGTACTTC. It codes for CASSYYREGENIQYF.

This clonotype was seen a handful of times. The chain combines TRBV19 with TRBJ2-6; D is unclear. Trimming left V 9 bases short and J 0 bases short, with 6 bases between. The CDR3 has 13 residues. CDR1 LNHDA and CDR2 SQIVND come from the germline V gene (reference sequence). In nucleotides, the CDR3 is TGTGCCAGCGAAAGCTCTGGGGCCAACGTCCTGACTTTC. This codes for CASESSGANVLTF.

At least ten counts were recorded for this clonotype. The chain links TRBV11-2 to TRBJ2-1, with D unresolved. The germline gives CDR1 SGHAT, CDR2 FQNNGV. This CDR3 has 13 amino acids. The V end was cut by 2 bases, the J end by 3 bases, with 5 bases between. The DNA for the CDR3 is TGTGCCAGCAGCTTAAACGGCTACAATGAGCAGTTCTTC. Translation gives CASSLNGYNEQFF.

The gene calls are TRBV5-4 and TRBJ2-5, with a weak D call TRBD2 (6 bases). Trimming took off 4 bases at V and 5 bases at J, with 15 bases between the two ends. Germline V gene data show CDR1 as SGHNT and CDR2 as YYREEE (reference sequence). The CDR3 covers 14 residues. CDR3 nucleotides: TGTGCCAGCAGCGGGGGTCGGGGGTTGGAGACCCAGTACTTC. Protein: CASSGGRGLETQYF.

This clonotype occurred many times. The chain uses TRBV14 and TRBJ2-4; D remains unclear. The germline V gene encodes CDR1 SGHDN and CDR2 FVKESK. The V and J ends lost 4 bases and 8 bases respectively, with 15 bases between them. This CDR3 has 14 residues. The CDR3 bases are TGTGCCAGCAGCCCCTCTACCACTACAGACATTCAGTACTTC. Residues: CASSPSTTTDIQYF. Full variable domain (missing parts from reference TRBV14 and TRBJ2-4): EAGVTQFPSHSVIEKGQTVTLRCDPISGHDNLYWYRRVMGKEIKFLLHFVKESKQDESGMPNNRFLAERTGGTYSTLKVQPAELEDSGVYFCASSPSTTTDIQYFGAGTRLSVL.

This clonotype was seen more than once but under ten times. The CDR3 loop reads CASSLVVGDGGELFF. CDR3 nucleotide sequence: TGTGCCAGCAGCTTAGTTGTCGGAGATGGCGGGGAGCTGTTTTTT. The chain links TRBV7-9 to TRBJ2-2; D is ambiguous. This CDR3 has 15 residues. Trimming took 1 base from V and 7 from J, leaving 13 bases between them. The germline V gene encodes CDR1 SEHNR and CDR2 FQNEAQ (reference sequence).

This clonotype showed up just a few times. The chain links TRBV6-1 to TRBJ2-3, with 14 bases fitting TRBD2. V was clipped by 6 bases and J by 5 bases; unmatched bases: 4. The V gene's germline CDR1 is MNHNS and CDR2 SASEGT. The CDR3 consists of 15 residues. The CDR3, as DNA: TGTGCCAGCAGGCGACTAGCGGGGGGGCAAGATACGCAGTATTTT. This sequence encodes CASRRLAGGQDTQYF.

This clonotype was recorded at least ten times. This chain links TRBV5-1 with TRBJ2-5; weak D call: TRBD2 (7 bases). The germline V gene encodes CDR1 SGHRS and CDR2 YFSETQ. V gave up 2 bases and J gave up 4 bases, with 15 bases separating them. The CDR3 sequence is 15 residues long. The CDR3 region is CASSFGGGIGETQYF. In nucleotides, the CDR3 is TGCGCCAGCAGCTTTGGGGGGGGCATCGGAGAGACCCAGTACTTC.

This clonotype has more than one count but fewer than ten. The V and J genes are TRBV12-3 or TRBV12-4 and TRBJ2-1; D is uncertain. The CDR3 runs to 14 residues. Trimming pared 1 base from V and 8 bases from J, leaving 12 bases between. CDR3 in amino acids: CASSLGPIGYEQFF. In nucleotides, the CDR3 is TGTGCCAGCAGTTTAGGGCCTATAGGCTATGAGCAGTTCTTC.

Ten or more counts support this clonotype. The CDR3 loop reads CASSFGGADTEAFF. The CDR3 nucleotides are TGTGCCAGCAGTTTCGGCGGGGCGGACACTGAAGCTTTCTTT. This chain connects TRBV12-3 or TRBV12-4 to TRBJ1-1; maybe TRBD1 (5 bases). V lost 3 bases, J lost 3 bases, and 11 bases lay in between. This CDR3 contains 14 residues.

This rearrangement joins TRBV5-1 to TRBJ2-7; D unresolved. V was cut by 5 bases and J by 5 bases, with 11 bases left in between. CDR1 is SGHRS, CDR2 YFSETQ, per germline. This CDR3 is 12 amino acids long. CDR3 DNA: TGCGCCAGCAGTTCGTCGGTTAACGAGCAGTACTTC. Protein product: CASSSSVNEQYF.

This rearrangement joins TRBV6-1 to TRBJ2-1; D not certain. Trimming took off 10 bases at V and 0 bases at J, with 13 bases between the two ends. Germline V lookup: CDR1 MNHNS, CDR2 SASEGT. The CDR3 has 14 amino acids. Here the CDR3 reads CATSDFYSYNEQFF. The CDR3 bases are TGTGCCACCTCTGACTTTTACTCCTACAATGAGCAGTTCTTC.

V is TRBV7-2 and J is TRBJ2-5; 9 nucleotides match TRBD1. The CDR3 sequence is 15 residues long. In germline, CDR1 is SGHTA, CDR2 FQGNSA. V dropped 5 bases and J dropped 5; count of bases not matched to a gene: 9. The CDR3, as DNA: TGTGCCAGCAGCGTATCTGGGACAGGGTTGGAGACCCAGTACTTC. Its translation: CASSVSGTGLETQYF.

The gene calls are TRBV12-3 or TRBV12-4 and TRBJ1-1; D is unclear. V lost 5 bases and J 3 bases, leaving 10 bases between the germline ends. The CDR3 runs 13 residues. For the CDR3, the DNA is TGTGCCAGCAGTCTGCCGGGATACACTGAAGCTTTCTTT. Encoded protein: CASSLPGYTEAFF.

The CDR3: CASSRDASYEQYF. The CDR3 coding sequence is TGCGCCAGCAGCAGGGACGCGTCCTACGAGCAGTACTTC. The chain carries TRBV5-1 and TRBJ2-7; either TRBD1 or TRBD2 may fit D (5 bases each). Trimming left V 4 bases short and J 1 base short, with 9 bases between. The CDR3 extends over 13 amino acids. Per the germline V gene, CDR1 is SGHRS and CDR2 is YFSETQ.

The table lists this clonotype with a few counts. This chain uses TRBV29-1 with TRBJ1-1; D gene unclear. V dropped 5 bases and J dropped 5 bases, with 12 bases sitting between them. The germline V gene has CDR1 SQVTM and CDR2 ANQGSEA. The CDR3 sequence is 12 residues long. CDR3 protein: CSVKQGRTEAFF. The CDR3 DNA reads TGCAGCGTTAAGCAAGGAAGGACTGAAGCTTTCTTT.

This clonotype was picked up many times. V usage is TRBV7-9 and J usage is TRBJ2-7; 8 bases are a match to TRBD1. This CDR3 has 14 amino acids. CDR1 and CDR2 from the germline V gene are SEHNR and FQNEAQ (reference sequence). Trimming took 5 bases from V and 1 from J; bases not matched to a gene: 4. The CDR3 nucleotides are TGTGCCAGCAGCACGGGGGACAGGTCCTACGAGCAGTACTTC. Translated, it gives CASSTGDRSYEQYF.

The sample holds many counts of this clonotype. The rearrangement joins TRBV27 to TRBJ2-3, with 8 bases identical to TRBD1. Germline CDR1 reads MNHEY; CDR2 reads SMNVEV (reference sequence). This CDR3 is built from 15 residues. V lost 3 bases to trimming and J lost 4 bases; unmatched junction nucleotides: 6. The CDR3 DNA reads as TGTGCCAGCAGTTTTCTCGACAGGGGCCCAGATACGCAGTATTTT. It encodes CASSFLDRGPDTQYF.

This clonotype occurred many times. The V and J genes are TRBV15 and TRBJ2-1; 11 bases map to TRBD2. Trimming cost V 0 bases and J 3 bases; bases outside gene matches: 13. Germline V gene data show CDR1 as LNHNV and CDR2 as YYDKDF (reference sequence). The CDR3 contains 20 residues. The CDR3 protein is CATSRDKSLAGGKYYNEQFF. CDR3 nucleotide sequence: TGTGCCACCAGCAGAGATAAGTCCCTAGCGGGAGGAAAATACTACAATGAGCAGTTCTTC.

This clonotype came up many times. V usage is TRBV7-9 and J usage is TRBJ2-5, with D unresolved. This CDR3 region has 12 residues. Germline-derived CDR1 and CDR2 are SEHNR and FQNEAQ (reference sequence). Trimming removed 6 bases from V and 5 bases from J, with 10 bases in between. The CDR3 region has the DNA TGTGCCAGCAGTTTACAGTTGGAGACCCAGTACTTC. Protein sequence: CASSLQLETQYF.

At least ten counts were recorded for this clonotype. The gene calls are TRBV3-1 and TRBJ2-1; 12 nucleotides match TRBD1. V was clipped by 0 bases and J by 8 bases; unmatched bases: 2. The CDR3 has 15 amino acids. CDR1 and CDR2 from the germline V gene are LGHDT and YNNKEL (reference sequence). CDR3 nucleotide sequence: TGTGCCAGCAGCCAAGATGGGACAGGGGGCTATGAGCAGTTCTTC. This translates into CASSQDGTGGYEQFF.